This T cell receptor (beta chain) was identified in a study of T cell responses to AZD1222 COVID-19 vaccine. Findings and caveats of the study: Donors in the cohort were predominantly white British and more often female, and clonal diversity was possibly underestimated. Two AZD1222 administrations were followed by greater Spike-specific TCR breadth and depth.

Profiling relied on immunoSEQ multiplex PCR, and the TCRdb table lists in-frame clones only, not all of them. Of roughly 130,000 clones listed, more than 80% are singletons. To note about this clone: Its antigen is not known.

The V and J ends lost 4 bases and 5 bases respectively, with 18 bases between them. Germline CDR1 SGHKS, CDR2 YYEKEE (reference sequence). The CDR3 contains 16 residues. The source of this sequence is an adult who received the MenACWY meningococcal vaccine as a control. The specimen was peripheral blood, collected 28 days after the second dose of the MenACWY control vaccine. V gene TRBV5-5 combines with J gene TRBJ1-4; no clear D. Here the CDR3 reads CASSPIHHLPNEKLFF. In DNA, the CDR3 is TGTGCCAGCAGCCCTATTCACCACTTACCGAATGAAAAACTGTTTTTT.